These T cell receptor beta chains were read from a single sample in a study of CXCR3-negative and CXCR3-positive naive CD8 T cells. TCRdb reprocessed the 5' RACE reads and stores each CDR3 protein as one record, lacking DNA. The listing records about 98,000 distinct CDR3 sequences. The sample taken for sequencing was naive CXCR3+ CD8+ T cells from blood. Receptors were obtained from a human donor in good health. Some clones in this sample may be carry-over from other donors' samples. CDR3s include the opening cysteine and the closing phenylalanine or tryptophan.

CASSQDPLAGGPKDTQYF,TRBJ2-3,TRBV4-2
CASSDRAYEQYF,TRBJ2-7,TRBV6-1
CSAGLAFYTDTQYF,TRBJ2-3,TRBV29-1
CASMRGTDNTEAFF,TRBJ1-1,TRBV2
CASSSHPGQSSYEQYF,TRBJ2-7,TRBV7-9
CASSQSPSGAPTDTQYF,TRBJ2-3,TRBV14
CASSLPGQGTEAFF,TRBJ1-1,TRBV12-3/TRBV12-4
CASSYVGGYTF,TRBJ1-2,TRBV6-6
CSARDSRANYGYTF,TRBJ1-2,TRBV20-1
CASSLRQEGAYNEQFF,TRBJ2-1,TRBV28
CASSHLEAEQYF,TRBJ2-7,TRBV4-1
CASSQEQGALPTEAFF,TRBJ1-1,TRBV14
CSVTDPTGAKFF,TRBJ2-1,TRBV20-1
CSAGARGTGEKLFF,TRBJ1-4,TRBV20-1
CASSSTHPQPQHF,TRBJ1-5,TRBV12-3/TRBV12-4
CASSQSRDRVSTEAFF,TRBJ1-1,TRBV7-2
CASSFGGEGRIF,TRBJ2-1,TRBV27
CASRARTAQLADEQFF,TRBJ2-1,TRBV6-7
CSASWGEHNEQFF,TRBJ2-1,TRBV20-1
CASSPGGGTSYGYTF,TRBJ1-2,TRBV7-3
CASSITGLNPYNEQFF,TRBJ2-1,TRBV5-6
CSAGDKLRGQYF,TRBJ2-7,TRBV29-1
CASSLRQSAETQYF,TRBJ2-5,TRBV5-4
CASSIAGSSREQYF,TRBJ2-7,TRBV19
CASSLGQGARETQYF,TRBJ2-5,TRBV5-6
CASSQDLNSPLHF,TRBJ1-6,TRBV4-3
CDSSWDTPYEQYF,TRBJ2-7,TRBV5-1
CASSLEVLGSYNEQFF,TRBJ2-1,TRBV5-1
CASSFERTQYF,TRBJ2-5,TRBV7-9
CASSWPLAGGTDTQYF,TRBJ2-3,TRBV7-6
CASSLEWAGLADTQYF,TRBJ2-3,TRBV7-6
CALSRGLQDEQFF,TRBJ2-1,TRBV12-3/TRBV12-4
CAISESGGRTEAFF,TRBJ1-1,TRBV10-3
CASSSGSWADTQYF,TRBJ2-3,TRBV6-2/TRBV6-3
CSVDLGQDRYNEQFF,TRBJ2-1,TRBV29-1
CASCYSPSGFTYEQYF,TRBJ2-7,TRBV6-5
CASSVGQGAGELFF,TRBJ2-2,TRBV11-2
CASNRDRLDNYGYTF,TRBJ1-2,TRBV7-2
CSVETSGKTGELFF,TRBJ2-2,TRBV29-1
CASSEGLAASYEQYF,TRBJ2-7,TRBV6-1
CASSVWDGYTF,TRBJ1-2,TRBV2
CASSSGPGQGISEQFF,TRBJ2-1,TRBV7-9
CASRSTAYPYEQYF,TRBJ2-7,TRBV27
CASSLDRGGWEQYF,TRBJ2-7,TRBV28
CASSLRGSYNEQFF,TRBJ2-1,TRBV5-1
CSARPPLLRELDTGELFF,TRBJ2-2,TRBV20-1
CASSQQVTDTQYF,TRBJ2-3,TRBV4-1
CASSPSGGSSYEQYF,TRBJ2-7,TRBV7-6
CASSKAQSGNEKPFF,TRBJ1-4,TRBV21-1
CASSSGFGANVLTF,TRBJ2-6,TRBV7-2
CASSFYGRGNEQFF,TRBJ2-1,TRBV5-6
CASSLESLQGYTF,TRBJ1-2,TRBV4-1
CASRGANYEQYF,TRBJ2-7,TRBV5-6
CASSARREGTGELFF,TRBJ2-2,TRBV9